This entry concerns a single T cell receptor (beta chain). What it recognizes is unknown. Sequencing was performed with immunoSEQ multiplex PCR; in TCRdb, only in-frame clones are kept and a portion is missing. Of about 110,000 clones listed, 90% are singletons. The data are from a study of T cell responses to AZD1222 COVID-19 vaccine. Whole-study findings and limits: Donors were largely white British and mainly female; clonal diversity was possibly underestimated. Repertoire sampling was restricted to post-peak T cell response timepoints.

The germline CDR1 and CDR2 sequences are LNHNV and YYDKDF (reference sequence). The CDR3 totals 15 residues. The V and J ends lost 0 bases and 1 base respectively, with 10 bases between them. This TCR derives from an adult in good health. Source: peripheral blood, taken on day 0 of AZD1222 vaccination. The V and J genes are TRBV15 and TRBJ2-7; D gene uncertain. CDR3 nucleotide sequence: TGTGCCACCAGCAGAGATTCCCCTTCTTCCTACGAGCAGTACTTC. The encoded protein is CATSRDSPSSYEQYF.